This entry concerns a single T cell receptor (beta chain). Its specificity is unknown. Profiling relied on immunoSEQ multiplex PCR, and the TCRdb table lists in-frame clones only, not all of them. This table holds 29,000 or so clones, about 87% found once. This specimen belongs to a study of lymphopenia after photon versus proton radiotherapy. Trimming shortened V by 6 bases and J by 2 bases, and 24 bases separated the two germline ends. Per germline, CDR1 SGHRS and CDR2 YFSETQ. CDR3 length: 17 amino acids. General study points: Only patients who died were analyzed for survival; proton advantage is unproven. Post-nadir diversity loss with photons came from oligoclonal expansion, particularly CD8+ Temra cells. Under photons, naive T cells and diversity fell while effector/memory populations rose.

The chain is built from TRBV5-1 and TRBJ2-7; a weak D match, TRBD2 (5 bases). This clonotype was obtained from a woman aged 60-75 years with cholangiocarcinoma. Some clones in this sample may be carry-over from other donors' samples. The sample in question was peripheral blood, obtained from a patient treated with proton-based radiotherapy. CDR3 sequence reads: CASTRGTVQILPYEQYF. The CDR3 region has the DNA TGCGCCAGCACCCGGGGAACAGTTCAAATCTTACCCTACGAGCAGTACTTC.